Shown below are 21 T cell receptor beta chains from a single sample sequenced in a study of T cell responses to AZD1222 COVID-19 vaccine (dated by TCRdb to the early 2020s). The sample's time point label, in plain terms: baseline before first vaccination. The library was generated by the immunoSEQ multiplex PCR assay. TCRdb stores this immuneACCESS table with in-frame sequences only. Part of the clones is absent; in the studies checked, under half of the shortfall reflects unresolved V genes, and no reason is known for the rest. For this sample there are roughly 120,000 clones; over 75% appear just once. The ten largest clones capture over 5% of the sample. This material consisted of peripheral blood, taken on day 0 of AZD1222 vaccination. Receptors originate from an adult in good health.

The chain combines TRBV6-5 with TRBJ2-7; D is possibly TRBD1 (5 bases). Germline loops: CDR1 MNHEY, CDR2 SVGAGI. The CDR3 has 13 residues. V was trimmed by 2 bases and J by 6 bases, leaving 11 bases between them. CDR3 DNA sequence: TGTGCCAGCAGTTACGGGGCCCTAGGCGAGCAGTACTTC. Its protein is CASSYGALGEQYF.

The chain employs TRBV28 and TRBJ2-3, with D possibly being TRBD2 (6 bases). The CDR3 is made up of 16 amino acids. The ends were cut back, 5 bases at V and 1 base at J, with 16 bases in the middle. Germline lookup yields CDR1 MDHEN and CDR2 SYDVKM. CDR3 loop: CASSPRSGRRTDTQYF. As DNA, the CDR3 is TGTGCCAGCAGTCCGAGAAGTGGGAGGCGCACAGATACGCAGTATTTT.

This chain uses TRBV7-3 with TRBJ2-1; 12 nucleotides line up with TRBD1. This CDR3 is built from 16 residues. Germline lookup yields CDR1 SGHTA and CDR2 FQGTGA. Germline trimming cut 0 bases from V and 8 bases from J; bases unmatched to any gene: 5. In DNA form, the CDR3 reads TGTGCCAGCAGCTTAACCGGGACAGGGGGCAGGGATGAGCAGTTCTTC. Translating it yields CASSLTGTGGRDEQFF.

In its sample, this clone was seen once. The chain has TRBV6-5 and TRBJ2-7; D not certain. Germline V gives CDR1 MNHEY, CDR2 SVGAGI. This CDR3 spans 14 amino acids. V was trimmed by 4 bases and J by 8 bases, leaving 18 bases between them. CDR3: CASSSSPPGTKQYF. DNA for the CDR3: TGTGCCAGCAGTTCATCCCCACCAGGTACAAAGCAGTACTTC.

This clone showed up just a few times. The genes are TRBV19 and TRBJ2-1; 13 bases fit TRBD2. The CDR3 is made up of 16 amino acids. Germline V gene data show CDR1 as LNHDA and CDR2 as SQIVND (reference sequence). The trim removed 8 bases at V and 3 bases at J, leaving 7 bases unmatched. The CDR3 region has the DNA TGTGCCAGTGCCGGGACTAGCGGGGCCGACTACAATGAGCAGTTCTTC. This gives the protein CASAGTSGADYNEQFF.

The chain has TRBV2 and TRBJ2-7, with 11 bases aligning to TRBD1. Trimming removed 6 bases from V and 2 bases from J; junction bases left unmatched: 6. Per germline, CDR1 SNHLY and CDR2 FYNNEI. The CDR3 spans 15 residues. CDR3 in DNA: TGTGCCAGCAGGGTCGGGACAGGGGGGGCCTACGAGCAGTACTTC. It is translated as CASRVGTGGAYEQYF.

This clone was observed a handful of times. This rearrangement joins TRBV19 to TRBJ1-1; no firm D call. Germline-derived CDR1 and CDR2 are LNHDA and SQIVND (reference sequence). The CDR3 runs 14 residues. V was pared by 1 base and J by 3 bases, with 9 bases between. CDR3 protein: CASSIGAVHTEAFF. CDR3 DNA sequence: TGTGCCAGTAGTATAGGTGCGGTACACACTGAAGCTTTCTTT.

The chain combines TRBV28 with TRBJ2-7; TRBD2 matches 8 bases. Trimming removed 8 bases from V and 1 base from J; junction bases left unmatched: 7. Germline V gene lookup returns CDR1 MDHEN and CDR2 SYDVKM. This CDR3 comprises 14 residues. The CDR3 loop is CASPKSGGSYEQYF. In nucleotides, the CDR3 is TGTGCCAGCCCCAAGAGCGGGGGATCCTACGAGCAGTACTTC.

This clone was observed a handful of times. The chain links TRBV28 to TRBJ2-5; D is perhaps TRBD1 (6 bases). Germline V gene lookup returns CDR1 MDHEN and CDR2 SYDVKM. The CDR3 spans 14 residues. V dropped 5 bases and J dropped 2 bases, with 12 bases sitting between them. This CDR3 is CASSGQGPQETQYF. The CDR3 coding sequence is TGTGCCAGCAGTGGCCAGGGGCCTCAAGAGACCCAGTACTTC.

The chain has TRBV9 and TRBJ2-3; D gene uncertain. This CDR3 has 12 amino acids. Germline assignment: CDR1 SGDLS and CDR2 YYNGEE. Trimming stripped 3 bases from V and 2 bases from J, with 4 bases between. The CDR3 is CASSDSTDTQYF. CDR3 sequence (DNA): TGTGCCAGCAGCGACTCCACAGATACGCAGTATTTT.

This chain connects TRBV29-1 to TRBJ2-1, with D possibly TRBD1 on 6 matching bases. The CDR3 has 14 residues. CDR1 is SQVTM and CDR2 is ANQGSEA in the germline V gene. V shed 6 bases and J shed 5 bases, with 17 bases lying between them. Here the CDR3 reads CSVSQGGANNEQFF. The CDR3 nucleotides are TGCAGCGTATCCCAAGGGGGAGCGAACAATGAGCAGTTCTTC.

The rearrangement uses TRBV4-1 and TRBJ2-6; the D is unclear. Germline lookup yields CDR1 MGHRA and CDR2 YSYEKL. V lost 4 bases to trimming and J lost 1 base, with 14 bases between them. The CDR3 sequence is 17 residues long. The chain's CDR3 is CASSRQASQSGANVLTF. CDR3 in DNA: TGCGCCAGCAGCCGCCAGGCCAGCCAGTCTGGGGCCAACGTCCTGACTTTC.

V usage is TRBV3-1 (or the pseudogene TRBV3-2) and J usage is TRBJ2-3; TRBD1 aligns across 10 bases. There are 15 residues in the CDR3. The junction had 6 bases not matched to a gene; V was cut back by 2 bases and J by 7 bases. CDR1 is LGHDT, CDR2 YNNKEL, per germline (reference sequence). The CDR3 DNA sequence: TGTGCCAGCAGCCAAACGACAGGGGGCGGGAATACGCAGTATTTT. It translates to CASSQTTGGGNTQYF.

The chain is built from TRBV12-5 and TRBJ1-1, with 7 bases identical to TRBD1. Germline CDR1 and CDR2: LGHNT and FRNRAP. The CDR3 length is 14 residues. With 5 bases clipped from V and 4 bases from J, the junction kept 7 bases outside the gene matches. The DNA of the CDR3 is TGTGCTAGTGGTCCCCAGGGGGGTGGCACTGAAGCTTTCTTT. This codes for CASGPQGGGTEAFF.

The gene calls are TRBV19 and TRBJ1-6, with D hard to call. This CDR3 comprises 14 residues. Germline values: CDR1 LNHDA, CDR2 SQIVND (reference sequence). The germline V and J ends were trimmed by 0 bases and 8 bases, with 8 bases remaining between them. The CDR3 nucleotides read TGTGCCAGTAGTATAGATCTAAAGTATTCACCCCTCCACTTT. This codes for CASSIDLKYSPLHF.

CDR3 sequence reads: CASSEGPSPLHF. The CDR3 bases are TGTGCCAGCAGTGAAGGCCCCTCACCCCTCCACTTT. V is TRBV2 and J is TRBJ1-6; D gene unclear. The CDR3 loop spans 12 amino acids. Germline V gene data show CDR1 as SNHLY and CDR2 as FYNNEI. V was pared by 1 base and J by 10 bases, with 5 bases between.

The chain recombines TRBV2 with TRBJ1-5, with 9 bases matching TRBD1. J was trimmed by 3 bases and V by 6 bases; bases with no gene match: 9. CDR1 and CDR2 (germline): SNHLY, FYNNEI. This CDR3 spans 16 amino acids. This CDR3 is CASRDRGRGNNQPQHF. CDR3 bases: TGTGCCAGCAGGGACAGGGGAAGAGGAAACAATCAGCCCCAGCATTTT.

The J gene is TRBJ1-5, the V gene TRBV6-2 or TRBV6-3, with D maybe TRBD1 (6 bases). CDR3 length: 15 amino acids. CDR1 MNHEY and CDR2 SVGEGT come from the germline V gene. V lost 5 bases and J 3 bases, leaving 14 bases between the germline ends. The CDR3: CASSLTGAHNQPQHF. CDR3 sequence (DNA): TGTGCCAGCAGTCTAACGGGGGCGCACAATCAGCCCCAGCATTTT.

This chain uses TRBV18 with TRBJ2-5; 10 bases match TRBD2. This CDR3 contains 17 residues. With 0 bases clipped from V and 4 bases from J, the junction kept 8 bases outside the gene matches. Germline CDR1 KGHSH, CDR2 LQKENI. The CDR3 nucleotides read TGTGCCAGCTCACCACCGGTTCTAGCGGGGGATCGAGAGACCCAGTACTTC. It is translated as CASSPPVLAGDRETQYF.

The chain carries TRBV3-1 (or the pseudogene TRBV3-2) and TRBJ2-1; a possible D gene is TRBD2 (5 bases). Germline V gene lookup returns CDR1 LGHDT and CDR2 YNNKEL (reference sequence). Trimming pared 6 bases from V and 7 bases from J, leaving 10 bases between. The CDR3 sequence is 12 residues long. Written as DNA, the CDR3 is TGTGCCAGCAGAGAACTAGATAATGAGCAGTTCTTC. Amino acids: CASRELDNEQFF.

Within the sample, this clone is medium-sized (0.01 to 0.1%). The chain links TRBV6-4 to TRBJ2-1; D may be TRBD1 (5 bases). The ends were cut back, 6 bases at V and 7 bases at J, with 19 bases in the middle. This CDR3 contains 15 residues. Germline CDR1 and CDR2: MRHNA and SNTAGT. The CDR3 DNA reads TGTGCCAGCAGCGCCGTAGAAGGGGCCGGTAATGAGCAGTTCTTC. Protein: CASSAVEGAGNEQFF.